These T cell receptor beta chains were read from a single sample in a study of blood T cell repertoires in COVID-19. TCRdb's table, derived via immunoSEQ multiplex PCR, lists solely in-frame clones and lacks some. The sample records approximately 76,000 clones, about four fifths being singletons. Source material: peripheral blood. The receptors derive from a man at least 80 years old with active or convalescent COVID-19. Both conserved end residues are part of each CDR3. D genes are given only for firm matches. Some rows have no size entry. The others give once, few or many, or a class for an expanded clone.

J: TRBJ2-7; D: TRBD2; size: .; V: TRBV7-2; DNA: TGTGCCAGCAGCTTGCTAGCGGGGGGGCCCTACGAGCAGTACTTC; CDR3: CASSLLAGGPYEQYF
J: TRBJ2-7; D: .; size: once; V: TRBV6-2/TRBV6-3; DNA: TGTGCCAGCAGTTACGGTGACAGGAGCTCCTACGAGCAGTACTTC; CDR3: CASSYGDRSSYEQYF
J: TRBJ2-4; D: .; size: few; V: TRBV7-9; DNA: TGTGCCAGCAGCCAAAAGGGGCTAGCCAAAAACATTCAGTACTTC; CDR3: CASSQKGLAKNIQYF
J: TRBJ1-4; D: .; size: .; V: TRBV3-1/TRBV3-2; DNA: TGTGCCAGCAGCTACGGGAACCGGGCCCTGCCGGAAAAACTGTTTTTT; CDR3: CASSYGNRALPEKLFF
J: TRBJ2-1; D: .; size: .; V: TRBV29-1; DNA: TGCAGCGCCAAAGTTGGGGGGGAGCAGTTCTTC; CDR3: CSAKVGGEQFF
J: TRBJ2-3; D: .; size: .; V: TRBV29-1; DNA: TGCAGCGTTGACGGAGCCCCAGATACGCAGTATTTT; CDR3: CSVDGAPDTQYF
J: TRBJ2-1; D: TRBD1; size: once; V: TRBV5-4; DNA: TGTGCCAGCAGTTTACAGGGGCCCCCTTACAATGAGCAGTTCTTC; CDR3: CASSLQGPPYNEQFF
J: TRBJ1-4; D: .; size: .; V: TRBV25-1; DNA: TGTGCCAGCAGTGAATATCGACTCGCCTCCAAGGCAGAAAAACTGTTTTTT; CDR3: CASSEYRLASKAEKLFF
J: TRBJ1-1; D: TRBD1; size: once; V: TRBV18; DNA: TGTGCCAGCTCACTGACAGGGAGCACTGAAGCTTTCTTT; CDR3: CASSLTGSTEAFF
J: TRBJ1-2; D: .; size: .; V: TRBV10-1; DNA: TGCGCCAGCAGTGAAGGACTCGCGGGCTACACCTTC; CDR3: CASSEGLAGYTF
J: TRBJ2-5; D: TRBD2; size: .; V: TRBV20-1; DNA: TGCAGTGCTAGTCCCGCGGGAGTAGGGACCCAGTACTTC; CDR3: CSASPAGVGTQYF
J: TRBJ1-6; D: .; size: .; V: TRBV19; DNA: TGTGCCGGCCGGACAGATGATAATTCACCCCTCCACTTT; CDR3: CAGRTDDNSPLHF
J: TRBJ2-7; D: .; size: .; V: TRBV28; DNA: TGTGCCAGCAGTCTTCCGCAGGGGCACCGCTACGAGCAGTACTTC; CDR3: CASSLPQGHRYEQYF
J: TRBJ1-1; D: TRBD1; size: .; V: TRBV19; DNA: TGTGCCAGTAGGGTACAGGGGGTGAACACTGAAGCTTTCTTT; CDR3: CASRVQGVNTEAFF
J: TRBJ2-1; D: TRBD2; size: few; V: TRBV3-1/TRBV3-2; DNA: TGTGCCAGCAGCCAAATGGGGACTAGCGGGGGGTCTGAGCAGTTCTTC; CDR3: CASSQMGTSGGSEQFF
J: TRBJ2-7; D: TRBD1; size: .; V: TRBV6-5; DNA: TGTGCCAGCAGTCGACAGGGATTCGAGGACGAGCAGTACTTC; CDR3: CASSRQGFEDEQYF
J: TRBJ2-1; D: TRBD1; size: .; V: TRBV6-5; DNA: TGTGCCAGCAGGGAGGGGACAGGAGCCTACAATGAGCAGTTCTTC; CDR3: CASREGTGAYNEQFF
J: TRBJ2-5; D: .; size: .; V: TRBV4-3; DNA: TGCGCCAGCAGCTACAAAGAGACCCAGTACTTC; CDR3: CASSYKETQYF
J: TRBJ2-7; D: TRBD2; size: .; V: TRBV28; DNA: TGTGCCAGCAGTGAGGGACTAGCGGGAGGCGAGCAGTACTTC; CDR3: CASSEGLAGGEQYF
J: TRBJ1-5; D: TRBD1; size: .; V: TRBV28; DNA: TGTGCCAGCAGTTTAAGAGGGGGCTTAGAGCCCCAGCATTTT; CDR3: CASSLRGGLEPQHF
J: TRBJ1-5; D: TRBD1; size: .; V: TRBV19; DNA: TGTGCCACTCGAGGGGGCATCAATCAGCCCCAGCATTTT; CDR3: CATRGGINQPQHF
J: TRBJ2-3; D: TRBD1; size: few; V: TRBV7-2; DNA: TGTGCCAGCAGCGCCACAGGGGCCACAGATACGCAGTATTTT; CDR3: CASSATGATDTQYF
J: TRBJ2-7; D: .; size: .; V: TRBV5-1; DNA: TGCGCCAGCAGTTTCACAGGGACCTCCTACGAGCAGTACTTC; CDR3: CASSFTGTSYEQYF
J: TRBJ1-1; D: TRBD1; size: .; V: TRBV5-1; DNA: TGCGCCAGCAGGGGATCACAGGGGAGGAACACTGAAGCTTTCTTT; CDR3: CASRGSQGRNTEAFF
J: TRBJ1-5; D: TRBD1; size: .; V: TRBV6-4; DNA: TGTGCCAGCAGTGACCCCGGGACAGCCTATCAGCCCCAGCATTTT; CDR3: CASSDPGTAYQPQHF
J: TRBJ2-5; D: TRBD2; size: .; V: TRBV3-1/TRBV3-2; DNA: TGTGCCAGCAGCCAGGACCTAGCGGGGGGCAAAGAGACCCAGTACTTC; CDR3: CASSQDLAGGKETQYF
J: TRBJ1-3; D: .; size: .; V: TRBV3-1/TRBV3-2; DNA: TGTGCCAGCAGCCCGAGGGTTATAGTCTCTGGAAACACCATATATTTT; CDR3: CASSPRVIVSGNTIYF
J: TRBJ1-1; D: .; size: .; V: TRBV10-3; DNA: TGTGCCATCAGTGAGTCGGGGGAGGAGGCTGAAGCTTTCTTT; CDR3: CAISESGEEAEAFF
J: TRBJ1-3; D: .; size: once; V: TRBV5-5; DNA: TGTGCCAGCAGCCGGGAACTGGGGGCGCGGGCTGGAAACACCATATATTTT; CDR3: CASSRELGARAGNTIYF
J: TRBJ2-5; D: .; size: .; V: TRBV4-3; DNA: TGCGCCAGCAGCCAAGATTCCGGGAGTAGGGAAGAGACCCAGTACTTC; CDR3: CASSQDSGSREETQYF
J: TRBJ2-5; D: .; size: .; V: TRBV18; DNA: TGTGCCAGCTCACCACCGGAAGAGGGAGTGGGGGAGACCCAGTACTTC; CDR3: CASSPPEEGVGETQYF
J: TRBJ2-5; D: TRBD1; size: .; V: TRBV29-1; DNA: TGCAGCGGGGGACAGAGCCAAGAGACCCAGTACTTC; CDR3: CSGGQSQETQYF
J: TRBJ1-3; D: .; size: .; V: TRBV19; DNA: TGTGCCAGTAAAACGACGACAGCTGGAAACACCATATATTTT; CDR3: CASKTTTAGNTIYF
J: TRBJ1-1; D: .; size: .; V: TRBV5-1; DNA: TGCGCCAGCAGCTTGCACAAGGACAGAGTCACTGAAGCTTTCTTT; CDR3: CASSLHKDRVTEAFF
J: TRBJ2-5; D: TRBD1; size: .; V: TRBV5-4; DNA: TGTGCCAGCAGCCCGGGGACAGGTCTAAGACAAGAGACCCAGTACTTC; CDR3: CASSPGTGLRQETQYF
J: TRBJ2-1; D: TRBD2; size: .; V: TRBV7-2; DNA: TGTGCCAGCGATGGGGACCTAGCGGGAGTACACCCATACAATGAGCAGTTCTTC; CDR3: CASDGDLAGVHPYNEQFF
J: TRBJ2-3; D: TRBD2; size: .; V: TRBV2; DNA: TGTGCCAGCAGTTTAAGCGGGGGGGCTAGCACAGATACGCAGTATTTT; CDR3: CASSLSGGASTDTQYF
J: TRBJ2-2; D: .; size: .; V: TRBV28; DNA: TGTGCCAGCAGTTCCCAGTGGAACACCGGGGAGCTGTTTTTT; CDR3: CASSSQWNTGELFF
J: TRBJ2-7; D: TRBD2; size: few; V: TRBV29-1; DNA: TGCAGCGTTGCGGGACTAGCGGGAGGCCACGAGCAGTACTTC; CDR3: CSVAGLAGGHEQYF
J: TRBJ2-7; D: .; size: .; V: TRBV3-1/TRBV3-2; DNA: TGTGCCAGCAGCCGGATCCCCGGGATGTCTCTCTACGAGCAGTACTTC; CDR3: CASSRIPGMSLYEQYF
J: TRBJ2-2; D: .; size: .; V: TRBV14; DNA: TGTGCCAGCAGCCAAGCATCGCGGGGCACCGGGGAGCTGTTTTTT; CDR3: CASSQASRGTGELFF
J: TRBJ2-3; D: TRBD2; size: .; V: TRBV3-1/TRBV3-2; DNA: TGTGCCAGCAGCCCGACTAGCGGGCGCACAGATACGCAGTATTTT; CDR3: CASSPTSGRTDTQYF
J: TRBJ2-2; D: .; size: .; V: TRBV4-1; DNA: TGCGCCAGCAGCCATTACGGGGGGAACACCGGGGAGCTGTTTTTT; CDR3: CASSHYGGNTGELFF
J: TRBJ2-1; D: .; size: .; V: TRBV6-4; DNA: TGTGCCAGCAGTGATTCCGGGACTCTCTCCTACAATGAGCAGTTCTTC; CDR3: CASSDSGTLSYNEQFF
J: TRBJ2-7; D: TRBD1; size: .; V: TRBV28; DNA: TGTGCCAGCAGTTCGGTGACAGGGATGAGTTGGGAGCAGTACTTC; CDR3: CASSSVTGMSWEQYF
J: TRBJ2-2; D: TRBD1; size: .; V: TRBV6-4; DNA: TGTGCCAGCAGGGCCACAGGGGGTGACACCGGGGAGCTGTTTTTT; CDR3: CASRATGGDTGELFF
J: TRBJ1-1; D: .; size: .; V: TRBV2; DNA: TGTGCCAGCAGTGATGGCATGAACACTGAAGCTTTCTTT; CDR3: CASSDGMNTEAFF